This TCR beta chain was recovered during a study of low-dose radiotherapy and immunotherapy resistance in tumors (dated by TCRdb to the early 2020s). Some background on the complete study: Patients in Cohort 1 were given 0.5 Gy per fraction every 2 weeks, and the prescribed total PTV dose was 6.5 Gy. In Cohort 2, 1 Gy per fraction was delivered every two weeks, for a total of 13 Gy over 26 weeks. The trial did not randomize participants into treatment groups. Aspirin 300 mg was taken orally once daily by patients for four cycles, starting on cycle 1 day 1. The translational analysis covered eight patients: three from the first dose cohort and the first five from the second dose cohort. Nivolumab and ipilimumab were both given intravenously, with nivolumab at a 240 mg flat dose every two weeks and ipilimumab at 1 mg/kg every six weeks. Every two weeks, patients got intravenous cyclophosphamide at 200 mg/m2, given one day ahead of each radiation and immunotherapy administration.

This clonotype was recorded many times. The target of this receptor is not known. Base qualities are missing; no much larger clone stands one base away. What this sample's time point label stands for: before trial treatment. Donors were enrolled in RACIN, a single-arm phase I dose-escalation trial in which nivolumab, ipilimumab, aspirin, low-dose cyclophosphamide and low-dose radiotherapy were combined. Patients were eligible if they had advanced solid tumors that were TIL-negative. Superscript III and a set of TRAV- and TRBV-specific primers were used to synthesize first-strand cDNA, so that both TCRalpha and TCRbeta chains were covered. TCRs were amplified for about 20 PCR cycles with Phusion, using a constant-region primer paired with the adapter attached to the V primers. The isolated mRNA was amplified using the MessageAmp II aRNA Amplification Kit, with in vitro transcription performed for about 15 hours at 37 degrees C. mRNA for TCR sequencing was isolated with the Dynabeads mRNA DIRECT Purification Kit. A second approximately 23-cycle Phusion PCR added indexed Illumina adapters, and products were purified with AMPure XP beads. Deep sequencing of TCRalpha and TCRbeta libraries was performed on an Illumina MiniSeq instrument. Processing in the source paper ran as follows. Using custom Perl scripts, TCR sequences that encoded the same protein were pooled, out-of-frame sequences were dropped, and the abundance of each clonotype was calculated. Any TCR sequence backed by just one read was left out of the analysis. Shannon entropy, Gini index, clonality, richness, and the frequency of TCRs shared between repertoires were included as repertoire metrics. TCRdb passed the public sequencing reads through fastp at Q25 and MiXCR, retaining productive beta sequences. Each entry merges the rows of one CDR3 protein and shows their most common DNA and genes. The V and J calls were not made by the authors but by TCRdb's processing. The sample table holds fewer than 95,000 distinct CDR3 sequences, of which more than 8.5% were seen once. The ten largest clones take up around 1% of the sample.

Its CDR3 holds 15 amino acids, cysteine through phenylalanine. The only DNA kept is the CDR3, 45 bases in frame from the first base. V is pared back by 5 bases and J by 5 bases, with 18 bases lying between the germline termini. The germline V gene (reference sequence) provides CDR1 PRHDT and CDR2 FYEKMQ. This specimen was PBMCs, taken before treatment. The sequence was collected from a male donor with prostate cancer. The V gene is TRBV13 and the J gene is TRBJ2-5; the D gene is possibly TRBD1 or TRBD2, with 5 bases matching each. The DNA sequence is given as TGTGCCAGCAGCGATGGGACCCAGAGGATGGAGACCCAGTACTTC. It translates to CASSDGTQRMETQYF.